A single sample gave rise to the 6 T cell receptor beta chains below, sequenced in a study of shared clonotypes between healthy human individuals. Profiled with immunoSEQ multiplex PCR; TCRdb holds only in-frame clones, not every one. The sample includes around 650,000 clones, roughly 96% of them seen just once. Terminally differentiated effector memory CD45RA+ cells were left out of the naive CD8 fraction, which was CD45RO-negative and positively selected for CCR7. Material for sequencing was naive CD8+ T cells sorted from blood. The receptors here all came from a woman aged 25 to 45 in good health.

This chain joins TRBV9 and TRBJ2-3; D unclear. The CDR3 runs to 13 residues. V was cut by 4 bases and J by 3 bases, with 9 bases left in between. Germline V CDR1 and CDR2: SGDLS, YYNGEE. CDR3 amino acids: CASSPTQTDTQYF. DNA for the CDR3: TGTGCCAGCAGCCCAACGCAGACAGATACGCAGTATTTT. The variable domain in full, completed from reference TRBV9 and TRBJ2-3, reads DSGVTQTPKHLITATGQRVTLRCSPRSGDLSVYWYQQSLDQGLQFLIQYYNGEERAKGNILERFSAQQFPDLHSELNLSSLELGDSALYFCASSPTQTDTQYFGPGTRLTVL.

This chain connects TRBV5-6 to TRBJ2-1, with TRBD2 matching over 11 bases. The V gene end was trimmed by 4 bases and the J gene end by 4 bases; junction bases not matched to a gene: 4. Germline V lookup: CDR1 SGHDT, CDR2 YYEEEE. This CDR3 contains 15 residues. CDR3 in DNA: TGTGCCAGCAGCCAGGGACTAGCGGCGTACAATGAGCAGTTCTTC. Translated: CASSQGLAAYNEQFF.

J is TRBJ2-1 and V is TRBV7-9; the D gene is possibly TRBD1 (6 bases). V was pared by 1 base and J by 14 bases, with 12 bases between. CDR1 SEHNR and CDR2 FQNEAQ come from the germline V gene (reference sequence). The CDR3 spans 12 residues. The DNA for the CDR3 is TGTGCCAGCAGCTTAGATGAGGGACATGAGTTCTTC. Translating gives CASSLDEGHEFF.

V is TRBV7-9 and J is TRBJ2-7; tentatively, D is TRBD2 (6 bases). Germline CDR1 SEHNR, CDR2 FQNEAQ (reference sequence). CDR3 length: 17 amino acids. Trimming shortened V by 1 base and J by 2 bases, and 18 bases separated the two germline ends. The CDR3 loop reads CASSLGIGLAIPYEQYF. The CDR3 nucleotides are TGTGCCAGCAGCTTAGGCATCGGGCTAGCGATCCCCTACGAGCAGTACTTC.

V usage is TRBV9 and J usage is TRBJ1-1; D is possibly TRBD1 (6 bases). The germline gives CDR1 SGDLS, CDR2 YYNGEE. The CDR3 has 13 amino acids. V lost 4 bases, J lost 6 bases, and 13 bases lay in between. CDR3 amino acids: CASSQGLSAEAFF. The CDR3 bases are TGTGCCAGCAGCCAGGGGTTGTCGGCTGAAGCTTTCTTT.

This clone was seen a handful of times. The gene calls are TRBV19 and TRBJ1-5; the match to TRBD1 covers 9 bases. V lost 4 bases to trimming and J lost 3 bases; unmatched junction nucleotides: 7. Germline V gives CDR1 LNHDA, CDR2 SQIVND (reference sequence). There are 16 residues in the CDR3. CDR3 amino acids: CASSNEQGAYNQPQHF. The CDR3 DNA follows: TGTGCCAGTAGTAACGAACAGGGGGCATACAATCAGCCCCAGCATTTT.